Given below is one T cell receptor beta chain in context. Its antigen is still unknown. The sample originates from a study of vaccination and CD4 T cells after COVID-19. V was trimmed by 2 bases and J by 2 bases, leaving 10 bases between them. Per the germline V gene, CDR1 is MNHEY and CDR2 is SVGAGI. CDR3 size: 15 residues. Treatment noted: roughly 11-day PBMC culture with coronavirus spike peptide pools or control peptides (ViraFEST assay). With peptide pools, ViraFEST first expanded antigen-specific T cells and afterwards sequenced their TCRs. Sequencing of DNA taken from cultured CD4+ T cells relied on the Oncomine TCR Beta short-read assay. TCRdb passed the PCR reads through MiXCR, listing each CDR3 protein once. In the table there are around 5,000 distinct CDR3 sequences, around 73% of which are singletons.

The chain is built from TRBV6-5 and TRBJ1-5, with D possibly being TRBD1 (6 bases). The specimen was CD4+ T cells from blood, cultured in vitro. The sequence derives from a human donor who had recovered from COVID-19. The CDR3: CASSYGRGGNQPQHF. DNA for the CDR3: TGTGCCAGCAGTTACGGGAGGGGGGGCAATCAGCCCCAGCATTTT.